This T cell receptor (beta chain) was identified during a study of blood T cell repertoires in COVID-19. Produced via immunoSEQ multiplex PCR; TCRdb's table is partial and in-frame only. The sample consists of nearly 110,000 clones, roughly four fifths of them appearing once. Trimming at V came to 0 bases and at J to 3 bases, leaving 1 base not matched to a gene. Per germline, CDR1 KGHSH and CDR2 LQKENI. This CDR3 comprises 15 residues. The sequence derives from a man of 80 years or more with COVID-19, enrolled during active disease. V usage is TRBV18 and J usage is TRBJ2-5, with 10 bases lining up with TRBD1. Sample: peripheral blood. The CDR3 loop reads CASSPPGQGKETQYF. In DNA, the CDR3 is TGTGCCAGCTCACCACCGGGACAGGGGAAAGAGACCCAGTACTTC.